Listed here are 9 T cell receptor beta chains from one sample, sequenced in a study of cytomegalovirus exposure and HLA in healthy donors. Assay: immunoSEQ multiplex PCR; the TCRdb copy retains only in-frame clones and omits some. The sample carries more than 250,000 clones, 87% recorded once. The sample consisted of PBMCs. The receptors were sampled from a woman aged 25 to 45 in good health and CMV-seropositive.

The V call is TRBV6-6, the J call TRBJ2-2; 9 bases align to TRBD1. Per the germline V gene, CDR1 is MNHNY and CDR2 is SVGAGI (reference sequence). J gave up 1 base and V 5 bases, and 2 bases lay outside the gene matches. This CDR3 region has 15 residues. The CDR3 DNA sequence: TGTGCCAGCAGTACGGGACAGGGGAACACCGGGGAGCTGTTTTTT. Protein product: CASSTGQGNTGELFF.

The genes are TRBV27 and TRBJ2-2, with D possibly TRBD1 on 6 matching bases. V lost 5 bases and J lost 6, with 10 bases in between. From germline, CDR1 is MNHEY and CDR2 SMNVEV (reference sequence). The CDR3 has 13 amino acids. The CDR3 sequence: CASSTWTAGELFF. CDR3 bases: TGTGCCAGCAGTACCTGGACAGCCGGGGAGCTGTTTTTT.

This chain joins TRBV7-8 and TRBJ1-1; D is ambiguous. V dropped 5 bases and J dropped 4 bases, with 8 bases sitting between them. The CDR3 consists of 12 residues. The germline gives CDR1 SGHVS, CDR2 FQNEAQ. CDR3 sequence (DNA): TGTGCCAGCAGCCAATTCAGCACTGAAGCTTTCTTT. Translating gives CASSQFSTEAFF.

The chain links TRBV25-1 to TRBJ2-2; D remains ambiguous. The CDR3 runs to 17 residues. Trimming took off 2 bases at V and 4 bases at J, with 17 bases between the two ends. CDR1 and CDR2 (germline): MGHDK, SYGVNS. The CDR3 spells CASSENAISGVTGELFF. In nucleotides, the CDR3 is TGTGCCAGCAGTGAAAACGCGATAAGTGGTGTCACCGGGGAGCTGTTTTTT.

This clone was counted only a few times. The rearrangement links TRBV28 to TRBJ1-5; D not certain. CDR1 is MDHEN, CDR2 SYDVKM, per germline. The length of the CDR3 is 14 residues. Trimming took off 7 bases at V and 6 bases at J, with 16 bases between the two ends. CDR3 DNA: TGTGCCAGCAAAACTCCTGGGGAGGCTCAGCCCCAGCATTTT. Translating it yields CASKTPGEAQPQHF.

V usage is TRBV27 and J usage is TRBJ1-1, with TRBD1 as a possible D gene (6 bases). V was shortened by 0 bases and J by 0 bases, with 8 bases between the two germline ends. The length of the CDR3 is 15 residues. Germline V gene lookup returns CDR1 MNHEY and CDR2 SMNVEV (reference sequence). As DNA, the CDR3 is TGTGCCAGCAGTTTATCCGGGGGGCTGAACACTGAAGCTTTCTTT. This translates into CASSLSGGLNTEAFF.

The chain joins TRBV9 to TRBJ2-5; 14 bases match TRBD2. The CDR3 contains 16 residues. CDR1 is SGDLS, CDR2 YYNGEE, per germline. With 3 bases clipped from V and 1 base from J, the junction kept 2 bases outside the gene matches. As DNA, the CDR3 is TGTGCCAGCAGCGCTGGGACTAGCGGGAGCCAAGAGACCCAGTACTTC. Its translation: CASSAGTSGSQETQYF.

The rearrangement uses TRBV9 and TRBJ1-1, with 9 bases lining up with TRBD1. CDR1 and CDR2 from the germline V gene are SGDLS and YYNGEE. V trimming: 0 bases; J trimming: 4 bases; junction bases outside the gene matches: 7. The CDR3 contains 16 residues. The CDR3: CASSVGMGQGSTEAFF. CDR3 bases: TGTGCCAGCAGCGTAGGTATGGGACAGGGATCCACTGAAGCTTTCTTT.

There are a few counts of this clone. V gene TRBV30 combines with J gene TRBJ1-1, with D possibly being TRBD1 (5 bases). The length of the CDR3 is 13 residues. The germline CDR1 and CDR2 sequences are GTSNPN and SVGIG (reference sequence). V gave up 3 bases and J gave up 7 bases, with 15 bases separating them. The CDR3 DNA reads TGTGCCTGGAGGGCAAAGGGGTCGGTTGAAGCTTTCTTT. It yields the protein CAWRAKGSVEAFF.